The 7 T cell receptor beta chains reported below all come from one sample, sequenced in a study of cytomegalovirus exposure and HLA in healthy donors. PCR amplification relied on 60 Vbeta primers (plus 13 Jbeta primers). TCRdb keeps only in-frame clones here, not all; method: immunoSEQ multiplex PCR. The sample lists 110,000 to 150,000 clones; approximately 84% were seen once. The sample was PBMCs. The receptor set was obtained from a middle-aged woman in good health and CMV-seronegative.

The chain joins TRBV2 to TRBJ2-7; possibly TRBD1 for D (6 bases). Germline CDR1 SNHLY, CDR2 FYNNEI. The V gene lost 4 bases and the J gene lost 6 bases, with 13 bases spanning the gap. The CDR3 has 13 residues. The DNA for the CDR3 is TGTGCCAGCAGTGTCCTCTCCAGGGGCGAGCAGTACTTC. This sequence encodes CASSVLSRGEQYF.

J is TRBJ1-4 and V is TRBV28, with 7 positions matching TRBD1. Trimming removed 3 bases from V and 6 bases from J; junction bases left unmatched: 4. CDR3 length: 14 residues. Germline V gene data show CDR1 as MDHEN and CDR2 as SYDVKM. The CDR3, as DNA: TGTGCCAGCAGTTTTATCAGGGGGGATGAAAAACTGTTTTTT. Protein product: CASSFIRGDEKLFF.

The rearrangement links TRBV6-1 to TRBJ2-7, with 7 bases lining up with TRBD2. The V and J ends lost 6 bases and 0 bases, in that order; junction bases with no gene match: 11. There are 16 residues in the CDR3. The germline CDR1 and CDR2 sequences are MNHNS and SASEGT. The CDR3 loop reads CASSEHSGSDSYEQYF. The CDR3 region has the DNA TGTGCCAGCAGCGAACATAGCGGGTCCGACTCCTACGAGCAGTACTTC.

The chain employs TRBV10-3 and TRBJ1-1; 7 positions match TRBD1. J was trimmed by 10 bases and V by 2 bases; bases with no gene match: 10. The V gene's germline CDR1 is ENHRY and CDR2 SYGVKD. This CDR3 spans 14 amino acids. The CDR3 DNA follows: TGTGCCATCAGTGAGCCTACAGGGGCGAACATAGCTTTCTTT. It translates to CAISEPTGANIAFF.

This rearrangement joins TRBV6-6 to TRBJ2-7, with 7 bases identical to TRBD2. CDR1 and CDR2 (germline): MNHNY, SVGAGI (reference sequence). After removal of 2 bases from V and 4 bases from J, the junction contained 11 bases not matched to a gene. There are 16 residues in the CDR3. The CDR3 bases are TGTGCCAGCAGTTACGCGGGCGGGAGAGGAGGATACGAGCAGTACTTC. It yields the protein CASSYAGGRGGYEQYF.

This chain uses TRBV7-8 with TRBJ2-1; 8 bases agree with TRBD2. The CDR3 sequence is 16 residues long. V lost 2 bases and J lost 9; bases outside the gene matches: 12. Germline-derived CDR1 and CDR2 are SGHVS and FQNEAQ. CDR3 protein: CASSLSGIAGSIEQFF. Written as DNA, the CDR3 is TGTGCCAGCAGCTTAAGTGGAATAGCGGGATCGATTGAGCAGTTCTTC.

The chain links TRBV5-1 to TRBJ2-7; a possible D gene is TRBD2 (6 bases). Germline CDR1 is SGHRS and CDR2 is YFSETQ. V was pared by 1 base and J by 3 bases, with 14 bases between. CDR3 length: 15 residues. DNA for the CDR3: TGCGCCAGCAGCTTGAATGCGGGACCCAGCTACGAGCAGTACTTC. This sequence encodes CASSLNAGPSYEQYF.